This is a list of T cell receptor beta chains from one sample in a study of T cell responses to AZD1222 COVID-19 vaccine. Clones were read by immunoSEQ multiplex PCR, and TCRdb kept only the in-frame ones, dropping some. The repertoire holds 150,000 to 200,000 clones, with just over 90% as singletons. The starting material was peripheral blood, obtained on day 0 of AZD1222 vaccination. Receptors originate from an adult in good health. The CDR3 runs from the conserved cysteine through the conserved F or W. Fields, in order: clone size, D gene, J gene, V gene, CDR3 DNA, CDR3 protein. A D gene is named only where the DNA matches it firmly. Size is omitted from some rows. Given values are once, few, many or a class for expanded clones.

size: .; D: .; J: TRBJ1-1; V: TRBV28; DNA: TGTGCCAGCAGTTCTCCGGACAAGATTGCAGCTTTCTTT; CDR3: CASSSPDKIAAFF
size: .; D: .; J: TRBJ2-7; V: TRBV11-2; DNA: TGTGCCAGCAGCCGGGACGGCTACGAGCAGTACTTC; CDR3: CASSRDGYEQYF
size: .; D: .; J: TRBJ1-1; V: TRBV5-4; DNA: TGTGCCAGCAGCTTGGCAGGATCCACTGAAGCTTTCTTT; CDR3: CASSLAGSTEAFF
size: .; D: .; J: TRBJ2-6; V: TRBV27; DNA: TGTGCCAGCAGTCTTTTTTACTCTGGGGCCAACGTCCTGACTTTC; CDR3: CASSLFYSGANVLTF
size: .; D: TRBD1; J: TRBJ1-6; V: TRBV27; DNA: TGTGCCAGCCGCGAAATTACAGGGGCCCAGGATAATTCACCCCTCCACTTT; CDR3: CASREITGAQDNSPLHF
size: .; D: TRBD1; J: TRBJ2-3; V: TRBV11-2; DNA: TGTGCCAGCAGCTACGGACAGGGCACAGATACGCAGTATTTT; CDR3: CASSYGQGTDTQYF
size: .; D: .; J: TRBJ2-1; V: TRBV20-1; DNA: TGCAGTGCTAGCCTCAATGAGCAGTTCTTC; CDR3: CSASLNEQFF
size: once; D: .; J: TRBJ1-1; V: TRBV27; DNA: TGTGCCAGCAGTTTCGATCCAGGGGTGAACACTGAAGCTTTCTTT; CDR3: CASSFDPGVNTEAFF
size: .; D: .; J: TRBJ1-1; V: TRBV18; DNA: TGTGCCAGCTCACCCCTGGACGTTCTCGACACTGAAGCTTTCTTT; CDR3: CASSPLDVLDTEAFF
size: .; D: TRBD1; J: TRBJ1-2; V: TRBV9; DNA: TGTGCCAGCAGCGTAGGGACAGGGGGCTACACCTTC; CDR3: CASSVGTGGYTF
size: .; D: .; J: TRBJ1-2; V: TRBV5-6; DNA: TGTGCCAGCAGCTTGGATATTTCAAACTATGGCTACACCTTC; CDR3: CASSLDISNYGYTF
size: .; D: .; J: TRBJ2-6; V: TRBV29-1; DNA: TGCAGCGTTGACTTCTCTGGGGCCAACGTCCTGACTTTC; CDR3: CSVDFSGANVLTF
size: .; D: .; J: TRBJ2-5; V: TRBV3-1/TRBV3-2; DNA: TGTGCCAGCAGCCAGGTCCAAGAGACCCAGTACTTC; CDR3: CASSQVQETQYF
size: .; D: .; J: TRBJ2-2; V: TRBV5-1; DNA: TGCGCCAGCAGCTTCGGGACGGGCACCGGGGAGCTGTTTTTT; CDR3: CASSFGTGTGELFF
size: once; D: .; J: TRBJ1-2; V: TRBV18; DNA: TGTGCCAGCTCACCCGACAGCTATGGCTACACCTTC; CDR3: CASSPDSYGYTF
size: .; D: TRBD1; J: TRBJ1-2; V: TRBV15; DNA: TGTGCCACCAGCAGAGATGGGACAGGGGGTAGCTTCTATGGCTACACCTTC; CDR3: CATSRDGTGGSFYGYTF
size: .; D: .; J: TRBJ1-5; V: TRBV5-6; DNA: TGTGCCAGCAGCTTACAATATAGCAATCAGCCCCAGCATTTT; CDR3: CASSLQYSNQPQHF
size: .; D: TRBD1; J: TRBJ1-1; V: TRBV5-4; DNA: TGTGCCAGCAGCGAGACAGGGGGCGTCACTGAAGCTTTCTTT; CDR3: CASSETGGVTEAFF
size: .; D: .; J: TRBJ1-1; V: TRBV25-1; DNA: TGTGCCAGCACAAGAAACACTGAAGCTTTCTTT; CDR3: CASTRNTEAFF
size: few; D: TRBD1; J: TRBJ2-3; V: TRBV5-1; DNA: TGCGCCAGCAGCCGGGACAGGGGAACAGATACGCAGTATTTT; CDR3: CASSRDRGTDTQYF
size: once; D: .; J: TRBJ1-2; V: TRBV9; DNA: TGTGCCAGCAGCGTAGGATCGGGTAACACTAACTATGGCTACACCTTC; CDR3: CASSVGSGNTNYGYTF
size: .; D: TRBD1; J: TRBJ1-5; V: TRBV27; DNA: TGTGCCAGCAGACCAGGGGGTAATCAGCCCCAGCATTTT; CDR3: CASRPGGNQPQHF
size: .; D: .; J: TRBJ1-1; V: TRBV14; DNA: TGTGCCAGCAGCCTCGCCCCACGGGGGAACACTGAAGCTTTCTTT; CDR3: CASSLAPRGNTEAFF
size: .; D: .; J: TRBJ1-1; V: TRBV19; DNA: TGTGCCAGTACCTTCGACAGGCTCCGCACTGAAGCTTTCTTT; CDR3: CASTFDRLRTEAFF
size: .; D: .; J: TRBJ1-1; V: TRBV19; DNA: TGTGCCAGTAGTCGGACAAACCAGAACACTGAAGCTTTCTTT; CDR3: CASSRTNQNTEAFF
size: once; D: .; J: TRBJ2-3; V: TRBV11-2; DNA: TGTGCCAGCAGCTTAGATCGAGGAGATACGCAGTATTTT; CDR3: CASSLDRGDTQYF
size: .; D: .; J: TRBJ2-1; V: TRBV2; DNA: TGTGCCAGCAGTGCGGGGCAGAGGTCTTTTTCGGGTGAGCAGTTCTTC; CDR3: CASSAGQRSFSGEQFF
size: .; D: .; J: TRBJ2-7; V: TRBV7-9; DNA: TGTGCCAGCAGCCGGGTGAACGAGCAGTACTTC; CDR3: CASSRVNEQYF